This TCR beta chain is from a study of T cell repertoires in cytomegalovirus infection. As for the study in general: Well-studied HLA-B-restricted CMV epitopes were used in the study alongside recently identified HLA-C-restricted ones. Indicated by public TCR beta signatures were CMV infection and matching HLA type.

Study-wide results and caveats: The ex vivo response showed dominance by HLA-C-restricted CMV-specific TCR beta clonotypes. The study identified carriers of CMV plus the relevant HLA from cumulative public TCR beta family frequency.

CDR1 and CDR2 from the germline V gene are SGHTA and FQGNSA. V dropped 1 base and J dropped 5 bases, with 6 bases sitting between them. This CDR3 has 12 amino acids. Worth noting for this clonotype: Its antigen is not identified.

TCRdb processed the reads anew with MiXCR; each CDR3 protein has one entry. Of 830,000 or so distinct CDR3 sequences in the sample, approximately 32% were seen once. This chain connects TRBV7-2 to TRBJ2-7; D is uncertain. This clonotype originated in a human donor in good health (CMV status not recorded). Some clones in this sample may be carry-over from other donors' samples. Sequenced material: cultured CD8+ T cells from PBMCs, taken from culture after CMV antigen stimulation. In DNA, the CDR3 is TGTGCCAGCAGCTTAGTAATCCACGAGCAGTACTTC. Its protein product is CASSLVIHEQYF.